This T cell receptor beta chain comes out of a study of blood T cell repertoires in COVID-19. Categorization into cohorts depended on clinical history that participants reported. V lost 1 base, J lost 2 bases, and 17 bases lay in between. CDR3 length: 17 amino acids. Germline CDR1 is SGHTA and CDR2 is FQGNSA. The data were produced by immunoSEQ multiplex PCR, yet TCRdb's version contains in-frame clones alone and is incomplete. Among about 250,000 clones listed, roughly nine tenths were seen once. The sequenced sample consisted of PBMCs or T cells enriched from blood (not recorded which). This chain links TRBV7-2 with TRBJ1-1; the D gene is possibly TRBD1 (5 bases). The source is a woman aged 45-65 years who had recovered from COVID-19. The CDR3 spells CASSLGGRQRKNTEAFF. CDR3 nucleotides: TGTGCCAGCAGCTTAGGAGGAAGACAGCGCAAAAACACTGAAGCTTTCTTT.